A selection of T cell receptor beta chains follows, all from one sample in a study of naive and memory T cell subsets. TCRdb re-analysed the UMI-ligation and nested PCR reads in MiXCR, keeping a single row per CDR3 protein. The table has over 110,000 distinct CDR3 sequences, more than 15% seen once. The sequenced sample was naive CD8+ T cells from blood. Every receptor here comes from a human donor in good health. CDR3s include the opening cysteine and the closing phenylalanine or tryptophan. D genes are given only for firm matches. Only some rows state a clone size, as once, few, many or a class for expanded clones.

J gene,D gene,V gene,clone size,CDR3 protein,CDR3 DNA
TRBJ2-3,TRBD1,TRBV29-1,few,CSVWTGAVDTQYF,TGCAGCGTTTGGACAGGGGCGGTAGATACGCAGTATTTT
TRBJ1-1,NA,TRBV9,NA,CASSVTGGNTEAFF,TGTGCCAGCAGCGTAACCGGGGGGAACACTGAAGCTTTCTTT
TRBJ2-7,TRBD1,TRBV28,NA,CASSLATGTGIDEQYF,TGTGCCAGCAGTTTGGCCACCGGGACAGGGATTGACGAGCAGTACTTC
TRBJ2-7,NA,TRBV4-1,many,CASSQERGREQYF,TGCGCCAGCAGCCAAGAGAGGGGGAGGGAGCAGTACTTC
TRBJ2-1,NA,TRBV27,many,CASSYLTEQFF,TGTGCCAGCAGTTACCTGACTGAGCAGTTCTTC
TRBJ2-1,TRBD2,TRBV3-1,few,CASSQEGLARNNEQFF,TGTGCCAGCAGCCAAGAGGGACTAGCGAGAAACAATGAGCAGTTCTTC
TRBJ2-7,NA,TRBV9,NA,CASSVLGELIPYEQYF,TGTGCCAGCAGCGTATTGGGGGAGTTGATTCCCTACGAGCAGTACTTC
TRBJ2-1,NA,TRBV13,few,CASSSDVSSYNEQFF,TGTGCCAGCAGCTCGGACGTTAGCTCCTACAATGAGCAGTTCTTC
TRBJ2-1,NA,TRBV19,NA,CASSIQGYNEQFF,TGTGCCAGTAGTATTCAAGGTTACAATGAGCAGTTCTTC
TRBJ2-7,NA,TRBV5-1,NA,CASGDFNTYEQYF,TGCGCCAGCGGGGACTTTAACACCTACGAGCAGTACTTC
TRBJ2-7,TRBD1,TRBV28,few,CASSLGDRGLKEQYF,TGTGCCAGCAGTTTAGGGGACAGGGGTTTGAAAGAGCAGTACTTC
TRBJ1-4,TRBD1,TRBV12-3/TRBV12-4,NA,CASSLAGGTDLGEKLFF,TGTGCCAGCAGTCTTGCAGGGGGCACCGACCTTGGTGAAAAACTGTTTTTT
TRBJ2-1,NA,TRBV11-2,NA,CASNRPGQVYNEQFF,TGTGCCAGCAACCGACCGGGACAAGTATACAATGAGCAGTTCTTC
TRBJ1-6,TRBD1,TRBV25-1,few,CASSSRGLGIDSPLHF,TGTGCCAGCAGTAGCAGGGGGCTCGGGATCGATTCACCCCTCCACTTT
TRBJ2-4,NA,TRBV20-1,NA,CSVVGGEWDIQYF,TGCAGTGTCGTAGGGGGAGAGTGGGACATTCAGTACTTC
TRBJ2-1,NA,TRBV15,NA,CATSARTPYNEQFF,TGTGCCACCAGTGCGCGGACTCCGTACAATGAGCAGTTCTTC
TRBJ2-1,NA,TRBV3-1,few,CASSQIPSSYNEQFF,TGTGCCAGCAGCCAAATCCCCAGCTCCTACAATGAGCAGTTCTTC
TRBJ2-1,TRBD2,TRBV7-3,few,CASSLIAGSYNEQFF,TGTGCCAGCAGCTTAATAGCGGGCTCCTACAATGAGCAGTTCTTC
TRBJ1-1,NA,TRBV12-3/TRBV12-4,NA,CASSLVMNTEAFF,TGTGCCAGCAGTTTGGTGATGAACACTGAAGCTTTCTTT
TRBJ1-1,NA,TRBV28,few,CASSLPGMNTEAFF,TGTGCCAGCAGTTTACCAGGTATGAACACTGAAGCTTTCTTT
TRBJ2-1,TRBD2,TRBV20-1,few,CSAEGTSGPSYNEQFF,TGCAGTGCTGAGGGGACTAGCGGGCCCTCCTACAATGAGCAGTTCTTC
TRBJ2-7,TRBD1,TRBV29-1,many,CSVDPGQGADEQYF,TGCAGCGTTGACCCGGGACAGGGGGCTGACGAGCAGTACTTC
TRBJ2-7,NA,TRBV15,NA,CATSRGLKEQYF,TGTGCCACCAGCCGGGGCCTGAAGGAGCAGTACTTC
TRBJ2-7,NA,TRBV30,many,CASGARDYEQYF,TGTGCCTCGGGTGCCAGGGACTACGAGCAGTACTTC
TRBJ2-1,TRBD2,TRBV7-9,NA,CASSIGTSDYNEQFF,TGTGCCAGCAGCATCGGGACTAGCGACTACAATGAGCAGTTCTTC
TRBJ2-2,NA,TRBV2,few,CARDDQNTGELFF,TGTGCCAGGGATGACCAGAACACCGGGGAGCTGTTTTTT
TRBJ2-7,NA,TRBV4-1,NA,CASSQVDSYEQYF,TGCGCCAGCAGCCAAGTGGACAGCTACGAGCAGTACTTC